This T cell receptor (beta chain) is from a study of blood T cell repertoires in COVID-19. Study overall: Spain, Italy and the United States supplied samples that represented acute and convalescent COVID-19. Sample material is recorded as cDNA or gDNA derived from T cells, B-cell-depleted T cells, or PBMCs.

Assignments of participants to cohorts depended upon their own reported clinical history. In the authors' workflow: Estimation of nucleated cell counts relied on the amplification of reference gene primers. Method: immunoSEQ multiplex PCR; TCRdb's copy keeps in-frame clones and lacks some. V, J and clone size were drawn from that table, and D and trimming were deduced from the DNA. The data contain roughly 360,000 clones, about 87% of them singletons. CDR1 is MNHEY, CDR2 SMNVEV, per germline (reference sequence). The ends were cut back, 5 bases at V and 6 bases at J, with 20 bases in the middle. CDR3 length: 15 residues.

The clonotype originates from a man aged 25-45 years who had recovered from COVID-19. J is TRBJ2-7 and V is TRBV27; the D gene is possibly TRBD1 (7 bases). Sequenced: PBMCs or T cells enriched from blood (not recorded which). Here the CDR3 DNA reads TGTGCCAGCAGTCCCCGGGGGACAGCCCAGAGCGAGCAGTACTTC. This encodes CASSPRGTAQSEQYF.